The T cell receptor (beta chain) under discussion was sequenced for a study of regulatory T cells in long-lasting Graves disease. Study-wide background: Graves' patients who were just diagnosed had used antithyroid drugs for under 3 months.

On this clonotype itself: The junction departs from germline at one end; a sequencing error may be responsible.

Library construction for TCR beta used iRepertoire HTBI primers and Arm-PCR of CDR3 regions. TCRdb processed the multiplex PCR reads anew with MiXCR; each CDR3 protein has one entry. Of 350,000 to 450,000 distinct CDR3 sequences in the sample, over 12% are singletons; the top ten hold approximately 7.8%. Time point denoted: newly diagnosed GD, antithyroid drugs for less than 3 months. Scientists built the TCR library using RNA that was extracted from PBMCs. These data are also associated with another study on T cells in Graves' hyperthyroidism and ophthalmopathy. That study reports: HTBI primers were employed in a first-round RT-PCR of the TCR CDR3. For ophthalmopathy, model prediction preceded onset by a median roughly 6.2 months.

The sequencing here drew on peripheral blood mononuclear cells (PBMCs), taken at new diagnosis, from a patient treated with antithyroid drugs. This TCR was recovered from a woman aged 40 to 55 with Graves disease.

This CDR3 is CTSSQVGLAGIYEQFF. The CDR3 DNA sequence: TGTACCAGCAGCCAAGTTGGGCTAGCGGGAATCTATGAGCAGTTCTTC. The chain joins TRBV14 to TRBJ2-1, with 9 bases that match TRBD2. CDR1 and CDR2 (germline): SGHDN, FVKESK. The CDR3 sequence is 16 residues long.